This T cell receptor beta chain was sequenced for a study of blood T cell repertoires in COVID-19. This clone was seen a single time. Trimming removed 0 bases at V and 1 base at J, with 20 bases between. Germline-derived CDR1 and CDR2 are SGHNT and YYREEE (reference sequence). The CDR3 sequence is 18 residues long. Authors' data handling: Reference gene primers were amplified, and this amplification served to estimate nucleated cell counts. The protocol was immunoSEQ multiplex PCR, while the TCRdb copy is restricted to in-frame clones and leaves out a portion. Clone size and V and J calls were adopted from that table, with D and trimming inferred from the DNA. Here the sample spans around 60,000 clones, 88% being singletons.

The sample comprised peripheral blood. This receptor was taken from a man in his fifties or sixties with active COVID-19. The V and J genes are TRBV5-4 and TRBJ2-7; a weak D match, TRBD1 (6 bases). CDR3 residues: CASSLVLPPRTGSYEQYF. CDR3 nucleotide sequence: TGTGCCAGCAGCTTGGTTTTACCCCCTCGAACAGGGTCCTACGAGCAGTACTTC.